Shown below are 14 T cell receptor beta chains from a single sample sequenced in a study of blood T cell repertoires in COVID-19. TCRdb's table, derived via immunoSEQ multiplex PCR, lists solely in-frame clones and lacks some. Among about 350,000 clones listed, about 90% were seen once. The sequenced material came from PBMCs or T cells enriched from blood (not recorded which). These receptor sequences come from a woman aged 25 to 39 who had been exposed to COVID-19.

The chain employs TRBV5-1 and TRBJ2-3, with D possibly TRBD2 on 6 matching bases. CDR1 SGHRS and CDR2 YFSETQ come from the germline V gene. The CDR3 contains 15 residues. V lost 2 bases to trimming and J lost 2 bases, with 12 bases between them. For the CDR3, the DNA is TGCGCCAGCAGCTTCGAGGCGGGGTCCACAGATACGCAGTATTTT. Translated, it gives CASSFEAGSTDTQYF.

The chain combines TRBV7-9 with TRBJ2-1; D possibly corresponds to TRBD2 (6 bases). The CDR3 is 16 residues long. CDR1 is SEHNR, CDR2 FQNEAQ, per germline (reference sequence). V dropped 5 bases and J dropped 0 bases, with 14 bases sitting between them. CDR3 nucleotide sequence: TGTGCCAGCAGCCGGCTAGCGCCACGCTCCTACAATGAGCAGTTCTTC. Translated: CASSRLAPRSYNEQFF.

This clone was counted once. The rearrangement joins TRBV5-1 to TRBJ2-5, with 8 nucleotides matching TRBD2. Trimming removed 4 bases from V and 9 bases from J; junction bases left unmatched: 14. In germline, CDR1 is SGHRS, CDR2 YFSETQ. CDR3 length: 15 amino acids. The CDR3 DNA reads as TGCGCCAGCAGCAATGCGGGACTAGGATCAGGTTCCCAGTACTTC. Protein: CASSNAGLGSGSQYF.

CDR3 sequence reads: CASSSGGGLIGHEQFF. CDR3 coding DNA: TGTGCCAGCAGCTCCGGGGGAGGGCTAATTGGGCATGAGCAGTTCTTC. The chain links TRBV7-3 to TRBJ2-1; TRBD2 aligns across 7 bases. CDR3 size: 16 residues. Germline lookup yields CDR1 SGHTA and CDR2 FQGTGA. The J segment lost 8 bases and the V segment lost 4 bases, leaving 14 bases of the junction unmatched.

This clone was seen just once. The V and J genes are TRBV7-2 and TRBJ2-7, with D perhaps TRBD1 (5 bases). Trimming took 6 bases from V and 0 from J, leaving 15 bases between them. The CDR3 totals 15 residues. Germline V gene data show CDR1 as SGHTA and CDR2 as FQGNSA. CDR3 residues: CASSPQGAFSYEQYF. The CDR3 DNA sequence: TGTGCCAGCAGTCCCCAAGGGGCCTTCTCCTACGAGCAGTACTTC.

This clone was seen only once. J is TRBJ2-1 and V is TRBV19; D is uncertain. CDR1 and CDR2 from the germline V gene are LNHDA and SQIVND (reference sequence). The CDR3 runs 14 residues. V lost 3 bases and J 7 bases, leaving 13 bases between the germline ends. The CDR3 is CASSIPWADNEQFF. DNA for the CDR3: TGTGCCAGTAGTATCCCTTGGGCCGATAATGAGCAGTTCTTC.

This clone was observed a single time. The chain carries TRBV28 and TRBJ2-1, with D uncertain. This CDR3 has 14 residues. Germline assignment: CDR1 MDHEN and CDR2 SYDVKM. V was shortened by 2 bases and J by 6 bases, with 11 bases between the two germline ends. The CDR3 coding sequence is TGTGCCAGCAGTTTAGGTCAGTTACGCAATGAGCAGTTCTTC. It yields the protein CASSLGQLRNEQFF.

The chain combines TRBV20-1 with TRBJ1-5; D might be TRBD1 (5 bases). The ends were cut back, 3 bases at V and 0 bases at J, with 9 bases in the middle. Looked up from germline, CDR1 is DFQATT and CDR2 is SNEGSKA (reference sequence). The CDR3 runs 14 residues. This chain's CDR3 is CSASPGSSNQPQHF. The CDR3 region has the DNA TGCAGTGCTAGTCCAGGGTCTAGCAATCAGCCCCAGCATTTT.

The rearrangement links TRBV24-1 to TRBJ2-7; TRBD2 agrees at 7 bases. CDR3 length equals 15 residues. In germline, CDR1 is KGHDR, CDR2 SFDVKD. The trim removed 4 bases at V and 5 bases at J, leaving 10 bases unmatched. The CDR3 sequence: CATSDRTTRGDEQYF. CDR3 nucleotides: TGTGCCACCAGTGACCGGACTACTCGGGGGGACGAGCAGTACTTC.

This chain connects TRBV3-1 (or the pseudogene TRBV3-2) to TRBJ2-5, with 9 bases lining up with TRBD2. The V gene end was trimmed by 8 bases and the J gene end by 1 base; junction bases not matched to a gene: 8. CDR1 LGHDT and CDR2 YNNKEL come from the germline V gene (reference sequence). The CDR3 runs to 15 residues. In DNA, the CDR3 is TGTGCCAGCCTTCCTAGCGGGATCTTCCAAGAGACCCAGTACTTC. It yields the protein CASLPSGIFQETQYF.

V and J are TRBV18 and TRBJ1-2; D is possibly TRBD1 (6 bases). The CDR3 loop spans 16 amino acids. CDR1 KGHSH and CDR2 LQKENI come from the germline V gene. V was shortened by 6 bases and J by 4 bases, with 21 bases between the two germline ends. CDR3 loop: CASSLDRPSRSYGYTF. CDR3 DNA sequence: TGTGCCAGCTCCCTAGACAGGCCTAGTAGATCCTATGGCTACACCTTC.

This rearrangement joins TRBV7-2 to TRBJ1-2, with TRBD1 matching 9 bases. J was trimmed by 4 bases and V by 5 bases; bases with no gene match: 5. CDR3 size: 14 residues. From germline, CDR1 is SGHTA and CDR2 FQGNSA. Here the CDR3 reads CASSQTGGSYGYTF. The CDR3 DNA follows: TGTGCCAGCAGCCAGACAGGGGGTAGCTATGGCTACACCTTC. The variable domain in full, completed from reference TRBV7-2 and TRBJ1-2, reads GAGVSQSPSNKVTEKGKDVELRCDPISGHTALYWYRQSLGQGLEFLIYFQGNSAPDKSGLPSDRFSAERTGGSVSTLTIQRTQQEDSAVYLCASSQTGGSYGYTFGSGTRLTVV.

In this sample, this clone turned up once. CDR3 bases: TGTGCCAGCAGTTTATTGATGAGCGGGAGGCGTTTTGAGCAGTTCTTC. The encoded protein is CASSLLMSGRRFEQFF. The J gene is TRBJ2-1, the V gene TRBV28; 9 bases map to TRBD2. After removal of 1 base from V and 9 bases from J, the junction contained 10 bases not matched to a gene. The CDR3 extends over 16 amino acids. Germline V gene sequence: CDR1 MDHEN, CDR2 SYDVKM. Full variable domain (rest looked up from reference TRBV28 and TRBJ2-1): DVKVTQSSRYLVKRTGEKVFLECVQDMDHENMFWYRQDPGLGLRLIYFSYDVKMKEKGDIPEGYSVSREKKERFSLILESASTNQTSMYLCASSLLMSGRRFEQFFGPGTRLTVL.

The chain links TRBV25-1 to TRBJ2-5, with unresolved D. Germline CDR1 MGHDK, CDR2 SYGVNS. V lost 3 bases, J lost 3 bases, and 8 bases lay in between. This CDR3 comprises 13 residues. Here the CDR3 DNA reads TGTGCCAGCAGTGACCGGGTCGAAGAGACCCAGTACTTC. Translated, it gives CASSDRVEETQYF. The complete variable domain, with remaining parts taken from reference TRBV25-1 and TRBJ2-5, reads EADIYQTPRYLVIGTGKKITLECSQTMGHDKMYWYQQDPGMELHLIHYSYGVNSTEKGDLSSESTVSRIRTEHFPLTLESARPSHTSQYLCASSDRVEETQYFGPGTRLLVL.